This is a list of T cell receptor beta chains from one sample in a study of cytomegalovirus exposure and HLA in healthy donors. This table comes from immunoSEQ multiplex PCR, and its TCRdb copy is limited to in-frame clones, with some not included. Among about 110,000 clones, 88% were seen once, and the ten largest hold more than 1.4%. The sequencing sample was made of PBMCs. These TCRs come from a woman aged 25 to 39 in good health and CMV-seropositive. CDR3s include the opening cysteine and the closing phenylalanine or tryptophan. The D gene is left open where the match is weak. Expanded clones get a size class; other rows say once, few or many, or leave the size out.

CDR3	DNA	V	J	D	size
CATRAGLADNEQFF	TGCGCCACCCGAGCGGGACTAGCGGACAATGAGCAGTTCTTC	TRBV5-1	TRBJ2-1	TRBD2	NA
CASELAGGPKQNEQFF	TGTGCCAGCGAACTAGCGGGGGGGCCAAAACAAAATGAGCAGTTCTTC	TRBV11-2	TRBJ2-1	TRBD2	once
CASQLTGAGNTIYF	TGTGCCAGCCAGCTTACAGGGGCTGGAAACACCATATATTTT	TRBV6-5	TRBJ1-3	TRBD1	NA
CATSRDRFQGEKLFF	TGTGCCACCAGCAGAGACAGGTTCCAGGGTGAAAAACTGTTTTTT	TRBV15	TRBJ1-4	NA	NA
CASSLGGGMETQYF	TGTGCCAGCAGCTTAGGAGGGGGCATGGAGACCCAGTACTTC	TRBV13	TRBJ2-5	TRBD1	NA
CASSPLAATLEAFF	TGTGCCAGCAGCCCCCTGGCAGCGACCCTTGAAGCTTTCTTT	TRBV7-9	TRBJ1-1	NA	NA
CASSKNQGRNEQFF	TGTGCCAGCAGCAAAAACCAGGGTAGGAATGAGCAGTTCTTC	TRBV21-1	TRBJ2-1	NA	NA
CASSEVRATQYF	TGTGCCAGCAGTGAGGTCAGGGCTACGCAGTATTTT	TRBV6-1	TRBJ2-3	NA	once
CASTDRQGSYNEQFF	TGTGCCAGTACGGACAGGCAAGGGTCCTACAATGAGCAGTTCTTC	TRBV19	TRBJ2-1	TRBD1	NA
CASRLSGSHTDTQYF	TGTGCCAGCAGACTCAGCGGAAGCCACACAGATACGCAGTATTTT	TRBV6-5	TRBJ2-3	NA	NA
CASSPLPDWAQHF	TGTGCCAGCAGTCCACTACCGGACTGGGCCCAGCATTTT	TRBV27	TRBJ1-5	NA	NA
CAWMDWESYNEQFF	TGTGCCTGGATGGATTGGGAGTCCTACAATGAGCAGTTCTTC	TRBV30	TRBJ2-1	NA	NA
CASGAGVNRGEQFF	TGTGCCAGCGGCGCGGGAGTTAACCGGGGTGAGCAGTTCTTC	TRBV6-6	TRBJ2-1	TRBD2	NA
CASSHPGLAGGPGKNEQFF	TGCGCCAGCAGCCACCCGGGACTAGCGGGAGGGCCGGGAAAAAATGAGCAGTTCTTC	TRBV4-1	TRBJ2-1	TRBD2	NA
CASSGREGPSETQYF	TGCGCCAGCAGCGGCAGGGAGGGGCCGAGTGAGACCCAGTACTTC	TRBV5-1	TRBJ2-5	TRBD2	NA
CASSPDWREKSYNEQFF	TGTGCCAGCAGCCCTGACTGGCGGGAGAAATCCTACAATGAGCAGTTCTTC	TRBV7-9	TRBJ2-1	TRBD2	NA
CASSLAGLASYEQYF	TGTGCCAGCAGCTTAGCTGGACTAGCCTCCTACGAGCAGTACTTC	TRBV13	TRBJ2-7	TRBD2	NA